This entry lists 27 T cell receptor beta chains sequenced from one sample in a study of T cell responses to AZD1222 COVID-19 vaccine (dated by TCRdb to 2020 to 2022). The time point label, as the study defines it: about 28 days (+/-7) after the second vaccine dose. Libraries were constructed by the immunoSEQ multiplex PCR assay. In its TCRdb copy, this immuneACCESS table keeps in-frame sequences only and misses some clones. Where compared with another copy, unresolved V genes explain less than half of these, and the others have no known cause. This sample gives roughly 98,000 clones in total; about 88% of them show up just once. The ten largest clonotypes hold approximately 16% of the sample. The sample consisted of peripheral blood, taken 28 days after the second AZD1222 dose. These receptors originate from an adult who received the AZD1222 COVID-19 vaccine.

V gene TRBV10-2 combines with J gene TRBJ2-3; D is possibly TRBD2 (6 bases). Germline CDR1 reads WSHSY; CDR2 reads SAAADI. Between the trimmed V and J ends, which lost 8 bases and 5 bases, there was a span of 26 bases. The CDR3 loop spans 17 amino acids. This chain's CDR3 is CASRETGEGLVGDTQYF. Here the CDR3 DNA reads TGCGCCAGCCGGGAGACGGGAGAGGGTCTAGTTGGAGATACGCAGTATTTT.

This sequence joins TRBV29-1 and TRBJ1-1; 7 nucleotides match TRBD1. The germline V gene has CDR1 SQVTM and CDR2 ANQGSEA. The V segment lost 7 bases and the J segment 4 bases; nucleotides outside the gene matches: 6. The CDR3 runs 12 residues. CDR3 sequence: CSAIQGPTEAFF. The CDR3, as DNA: TGCAGCGCCATACAGGGGCCCACTGAAGCTTTCTTT.

The rearrangement links TRBV7-9 to TRBJ2-3, with 11 bases that match TRBD1. The CDR3 sequence is 17 residues long. CDR1 and CDR2 (germline): SEHNR, FQNEAQ (reference sequence). The V segment lost 0 bases and the J segment 4 bases; nucleotides outside the gene matches: 6. CDR3 sequence reads: CASSLAGDRGYSDTQYF. As DNA, the CDR3 is TGTGCCAGCAGCTTAGCGGGGGACAGGGGGTACTCAGATACGCAGTATTTT. Supplemented by reference TRBV7-9 and TRBJ2-3, the full variable domain reads DTGVSQNPRHKITKRGQNVTFRCDPISEHNRLYWYRQTLGQGPEFLTYFQNEAQLEKSRLLSDRFSAERPKGSFSTLEIQRTEQGDSAMYLCASSLAGDRGYSDTQYFGPGTRLTVL.

The chain employs TRBV15 and TRBJ2-7; D may be TRBD1 (6 bases). This CDR3 comprises 14 residues. With 3 bases removed from V and 3 bases from J, the gap between germline ends came to 12 bases. Germline V lookup: CDR1 LNHNV, CDR2 YYDKDF (reference sequence). The CDR3, as DNA: TGTGCCACCAGCAGCTGGGGGCAGGACTACGAGCAGTACTTC. Its protein is CATSSWGQDYEQYF. The variable domain in full, with the rest retrieved from reference TRBV15 and TRBJ2-7, is DAMVIQNPRYQVTQFGKPVTLSCSQTLNHNVMYWYQQKSSQAPKLLFHYYDKDFNNEADTPDNFQSRRPNTSFCFLDIRSPGLGDTAMYLCATSSWGQDYEQYFGPGTRLTVT.

The chain carries TRBV19 and TRBJ1-6; TRBD1 might be the D (6 bases). In germline, CDR1 is LNHDA, CDR2 SQIVND (reference sequence). This CDR3 comprises 14 residues. Trimming took off 5 bases at V and 5 bases at J, with 10 bases between the two ends. CDR3 nucleotide sequence: TGTGCCAGTAGTCCCCGGGACAATAATTCACCCCTCCACTTT. Amino acid sequence: CASSPRDNNSPLHF.

The V and J genes are TRBV7-9 and TRBJ1-3, with D possibly matching TRBD1 (5 bases). This CDR3 region has 15 residues. V gave up 5 bases and J gave up 3 bases, with 14 bases separating them. The germline V gene has CDR1 SEHNR and CDR2 FQNEAQ (reference sequence). CDR3 in DNA: TGTGCCAGCAGCACGGACAAGACCTTTGGAAACACCATATATTTT. Translating gives CASSTDKTFGNTIYF.

The chain uses TRBV28 and TRBJ1-5, with unresolved D. V shed 0 bases and J shed 7 bases, with 10 bases lying between them. Germline CDR1 and CDR2: MDHEN and SYDVKM. The CDR3 totals 14 residues. The DNA of the CDR3 is TGTGCCAGCAGTTTATGGGCGGGAGGCCAGCCCCAGCATTTT. Amino acid sequence: CASSLWAGGQPQHF.

The chain recombines TRBV5-1 with TRBJ2-3; tentatively, D is TRBD1 (5 bases). Trimming removed 2 bases at V and 6 bases at J, with 13 bases between. The CDR3 sequence is 14 residues long. The germline CDR1 and CDR2 sequences are SGHRS and YFSETQ. This chain's CDR3 is CASSLARAEDTQYF. Written as DNA, the CDR3 is TGCGCCAGCAGCTTAGCCAGGGCCGAGGATACGCAGTATTTT. Supplemented by reference TRBV5-1 and TRBJ2-3, the full variable domain reads KAGVTQTPRYLIKTRGQQVTLSCSPISGHRSVSWYQQTPGQGLQFLFEYFSETQRNKGNFPGRFSGRQFSNSRSEMNVSTLELGDSALYLCASSLARAEDTQYFGPGTRLTVL.

The genes are TRBV18 and TRBJ1-4, with no clear D. The germline CDR1 and CDR2 sequences are KGHSH and LQKENI. The CDR3 has 17 amino acids. Trimming removed 2 bases from V and 0 bases from J, with 13 bases in between. The CDR3, as DNA: TGTGCCAGCTCACCAAGAGCCCCTAGCTCAACTAATGAAAAACTGTTTTTT. Its translation is CASSPRAPSSTNEKLFF.

The chain carries TRBV28 and TRBJ1-1, with D possibly matching TRBD1 (5 bases). Trimming stripped 6 bases from V and 7 bases from J, with 12 bases between. Germline V gene sequence: CDR1 MDHEN, CDR2 SYDVKM. The CDR3 runs to 12 residues. The CDR3 DNA reads as TGTGCCAGCAGAACGACAGAAATTGAAGCTTTCTTT. Protein sequence: CASRTTEIEAFF. The whole variable domain, filled in from reference TRBV28 and TRBJ1-1, reads DVKVTQSSRYLVKRTGEKVFLECVQDMDHENMFWYRQDPGLGLRLIYFSYDVKMKEKGDIPEGYSVSREKKERFSLILESASTNQTSMYLCASRTTEIEAFFGQGTRLTVV.

The V and J genes are TRBV7-9 and TRBJ1-4; D perhaps matches TRBD1 (6 bases). The CDR3 contains 14 residues. The V gene's germline CDR1 is SEHNR and CDR2 FQNEAQ (reference sequence). The ends were cut back, 5 bases at V and 6 bases at J, with 13 bases in the middle. CDR3 in amino acids: CASSPQGPDEKLFF. CDR3 DNA sequence: TGTGCCAGCAGCCCGCAGGGGCCGGATGAAAAACTGTTTTTT. The full variable domain, in which reference TRBV7-9 and TRBJ1-4 provide the parts outside the CDR3, is DTGVSQNPRHKITKRGQNVTFRCDPISEHNRLYWYRQTLGQGPEFLTYFQNEAQLEKSRLLSDRFSAERPKGSFSTLEIQRTEQGDSAMYLCASSPQGPDEKLFFGSGTQLSVL.

Comments on this clone: Other DNA sequences in the same sample also yield this CDR3. The rearrangement uses TRBV18 and TRBJ1-1; 9 bases map to TRBD1. Trimming at V came to 6 bases and at J to 6 bases, leaving 5 bases not matched to a gene. Germline values: CDR1 KGHSH, CDR2 LQKENI. The CDR3 is made up of 13 amino acids. The CDR3 here is CASSPGQGAEAFF. In DNA form, the CDR3 reads TGTGCCAGCTCGCCGGGACAGGGAGCTGAAGCTTTCTTT. The variable domain in full, completed from reference TRBV18 and TRBJ1-1, reads NAGVMQNPRHLVRRRGQEARLRCSPMKGHSHVYWYRQLPEEGLKFMVYLQKENIIDESGMPKERFSAEFPKEGPSILRIQQVVRGDSAAYFCASSPGQGAEAFFGQGTRLTVV.

This sequence joins TRBV18 and TRBJ1-1; TRBD1 might be the D (5 bases). Germline V CDR1 and CDR2: KGHSH, LQKENI. CDR3 length equals 14 residues. V gave up 6 bases and J gave up 3 bases, with 14 bases separating them. CDR3 sequence: CASSFNGGDTEAFF. The CDR3 DNA sequence: TGTGCCAGCTCCTTCAATGGGGGAGACACTGAAGCTTTCTTT.

This chain uses TRBV3-1 (or the pseudogene TRBV3-2) with TRBJ2-7; 13 nucleotides match TRBD2. In germline, CDR1 is LGHDT, CDR2 YNNKEL (reference sequence). There are 18 residues in the CDR3. With V trimmed by 0 bases and J by 5 bases, 10 bases remained unmatched. The CDR3 loop reads CASSQDLPGTSGIDEQYF. In DNA form, the CDR3 reads TGTGCCAGCAGCCAAGATCTTCCCGGGACTAGCGGGATCGACGAGCAGTACTTC.

The V and J genes are TRBV2 and TRBJ1-6; no definite D call. With 0 bases removed from V and 8 bases from J, the gap between germline ends came to 11 bases. The CDR3 consists of 15 residues. Germline V gives CDR1 SNHLY, CDR2 FYNNEI. The DNA for the CDR3 is TGTGCCAGCAGTGAAGCCGTACAGACCGATTCACCCCTCCACTTT. This translates into CASSEAVQTDSPLHF. Looking up the rest from reference TRBV2 and TRBJ1-6 gives the full variable domain: EPEVTQTPSHQVTQMGQEVILRCVPISNHLYFYWYRQILGQKVEFLVSFYNNEISEKSEIFDDQFSVERPDGSNFTLKIRSTKLEDSAMYFCASSEAVQTDSPLHFGNGTRLTVT.

The chain recombines TRBV7-3 with TRBJ2-3, with D uncertain. The V end was cut by 6 bases, the J end by 1 base, with 5 bases between. The CDR3 sequence is 12 residues long. CDR1 SGHTA and CDR2 FQGTGA come from the germline V gene. The CDR3 sequence is CASSPGTDTQYF. The CDR3 nucleotides read TGTGCCAGCAGTCCTGGCACAGATACGCAGTATTTT.

The rearrangement links TRBV11-2 to TRBJ2-1; 11 nucleotides match TRBD2. In germline, CDR1 is SGHAT, CDR2 FQNNGV. Trimming removed 5 bases from V and 5 bases from J; junction bases left unmatched: 14. CDR3 size: 18 residues. The CDR3 sequence is CASSPAIGSGRAHNEQFF. The CDR3 region has the DNA TGTGCCAGCAGCCCGGCAATTGGTAGCGGGAGGGCCCACAATGAGCAGTTCTTC.

This clone showed up just once. This sequence joins TRBV21-1 and TRBJ1-1. TRBV21-1 is an annotated pseudogene. This CDR3 is 17 amino acids long. CDR3 sequence: CASSKGRRGKMNTEAFF. In nucleotides, the CDR3 is TGTGCCAGCAGCAAGGGGAGGAGGGGAAAGATGAACACTGAAGCTTTCTTT.

The CDR3 spells CASSLRASGLYNEQFF. CDR3 sequence (DNA): TGTGCCAGCAGTTTACGGGCTAGCGGGCTTTACAATGAGCAGTTCTTC. The V and J genes are TRBV27 and TRBJ2-1; 8 bases map to TRBD2. From germline, CDR1 is MNHEY and CDR2 SMNVEV (reference sequence). Trimming took 2 bases from V and 4 from J; bases not matched to a gene: 7. The CDR3 spans 16 residues.

This clone was seen once. The chain recombines TRBV30 with TRBJ1-6, with D maybe TRBD1 (5 bases). The CDR3 is made up of 14 amino acids. V was pared by 4 bases and J by 8 bases, with 15 bases between. CDR1 and CDR2 from the germline V gene are GTSNPN and SVGIG (reference sequence). CDR3 bases: TGTGCCTGGACCCTTTCCGTGGGGGATTCACCCCTCCACTTT. Translated: CAWTLSVGDSPLHF.

CDR3 region: CASSLGGLGNTEAFF. In DNA form, the CDR3 reads TGTGCCAGCAGTTTAGGGGGGCTCGGGAACACTGAAGCTTTCTTT. The chain combines TRBV28 with TRBJ1-1; the D gene is possibly TRBD1 (6 bases). CDR3 length: 15 residues. Germline V gene sequence: CDR1 MDHEN, CDR2 SYDVKM. Deletions cut 2 bases from V and 1 base from J, with 11 bases between.

The chain has TRBV25-1 and TRBJ1-2; 10 bases agree with TRBD1. Germline V gives CDR1 MGHDK, CDR2 SYGVNS. The CDR3 consists of 13 residues. J was trimmed by 8 bases and V by 8 bases; bases with no gene match: 8. DNA for the CDR3: TGTGCCAGCCGACAGGGGGCCTCGGGCGGCTACACCTTC. Its translation is CASRQGASGGYTF.

This chain connects TRBV28 to TRBJ1-1, with D hard to call. V gave up 8 bases and J gave up 0 bases, with 10 bases separating them. Germline CDR1 MDHEN, CDR2 SYDVKM. This CDR3 has 13 amino acids. The DNA for the CDR3 is TGTGCCAGCTTCGAGGTCATGAACACTGAAGCTTTCTTT. It specifies CASFEVMNTEAFF.

The V gene is TRBV9, the J gene TRBJ2-1, with D perhaps matching TRBD1 or TRBD2 (5 bases each). CDR3 length: 14 residues. Germline assignment: CDR1 SGDLS and CDR2 YYNGEE. Trimming removed 2 bases from V and 7 bases from J, with 13 bases in between. The CDR3 DNA reads as TGTGCCAGCAGCGTGGGGGTAGGTTTAAATGAGCAGTTCTTC. This codes for CASSVGVGLNEQFF.

This clone appeared a few times. The J gene is TRBJ1-1, the V gene TRBV11-2; 8 positions agree with TRBD1. J was trimmed by 5 bases and V by 3 bases; bases with no gene match: 8. Germline CDR1 and CDR2: SGHAT and FQNNGV. The CDR3 loop spans 15 amino acids. CDR3 in DNA: TGTGCCAGCAGCTTGCGGACAGGGTCGGGGACTGAAGCTTTCTTT. The encoded protein is CASSLRTGSGTEAFF.

The CDR3: CASSEPGGLGNQPQHF. The CDR3 bases are TGTGCCAGCAGTGAACCGGGGGGTCTTGGCAATCAGCCCCAGCATTTT. The V gene is TRBV6-1, the J gene TRBJ1-5, with a weak D call TRBD1 (5 bases). Germline-derived CDR1 and CDR2 are MNHNS and SASEGT. Trimming left V 2 bases short and J 2 bases short, with 13 bases between. The CDR3 spans 16 residues.

V and J are TRBV10-3 and TRBJ2-3; TRBD2 matches at 8 bases. The germline gives CDR1 ENHRY, CDR2 SYGVKD. J gave up 3 bases and V 6 bases, and 5 bases lay outside the gene matches. This CDR3 contains 14 residues. The DNA for the CDR3 is TGTGCCATCAGACAGACTAGCGCGACAGATACGCAGTATTTT. Encoded protein: CAIRQTSATDTQYF.